These 14 T cell receptor beta chains were all obtained from the same sample, sequenced in a study of T cell repertoires and Cas9 in healthy adults. Profiled with immunoSEQ multiplex PCR; TCRdb holds only in-frame clones, not every one. The data hold 20,000 to 25,000 clones, with more than 90% observed a single time. Sample: CD4+ effector T cells (CD127+, CD25-, CD137-, CD154-) from PBMCs; culture status not recorded. The receptors derive from a human donor in good health.

The V gene is TRBV5-6, the J gene TRBJ2-5; TRBD1 agrees at 8 bases. Trimming took 3 bases from V and 4 from J; bases not matched to a gene: 5. Germline CDR1 is SGHDT and CDR2 is YYEEEE. The CDR3 covers 14 residues. CDR3 coding DNA: TGTGCCAGCAGCTCCCACGGACAGGGAGAGACCCAGTACTTC. Translation: CASSSHGQGETQYF. The full variable domain, completed using reference TRBV5-6 and TRBJ2-5, is DAGVTQSPTHLIKTRGQQVTLRCSPKSGHDTVSWYQQALGQGPQFIFQYYEEEERQRGNFPDRFSGHQFPNYSSELNVNALLLGDSALYLCASSSHGQGETQYFGPGTRLLVL.

The V gene is TRBV11-3, the J gene TRBJ2-1; 11 nucleotides line up with TRBD2. Germline V gene sequence: CDR1 SGHNT, CDR2 YENEEA. This CDR3 contains 16 residues. V lost 3 bases and J lost 5; bases outside the gene matches: 6. This chain's CDR3 is CASSFVAGGHNNEQFF. CDR3 DNA sequence: TGTGCCAGCAGCTTTGTAGCGGGGGGGCATAACAATGAGCAGTTCTTC. The full variable domain, completed using reference TRBV11-3 and TRBJ2-1, is EAGVVQSPRYKIIEKKQPVAFWCNPISGHNTLYWYLQNLGQGPELLIRYENEEAVDDSQLPKDRFSAERLKGVDSTLKIQPAELGDSAVYLCASSFVAGGHNNEQFFGPGTRLTVL.

This sequence joins TRBV7-9 and TRBJ2-3; no clear D gene. Germline V gene sequence: CDR1 SEHNR, CDR2 FQNEAQ (reference sequence). Trimming took 7 bases from V and 1 from J, leaving 21 bases between them. The CDR3 contains 17 residues. The CDR3 region is CASTSRYGSVRTDTQYF. CDR3 bases: TGTGCCAGCACTTCCCGGTACGGGTCGGTCCGCACAGATACGCAGTATTTT.

The V gene is TRBV6-1, the J gene TRBJ1-1; TRBD1 is a possible D gene (5 bases). The CDR3 runs 14 residues. V shed 6 bases and J shed 2 bases, with 13 bases lying between them. In germline, CDR1 is MNHNS, CDR2 SASEGT. CDR3 in amino acids: CASSSRASNTEAFF. The CDR3 DNA reads as TGTGCCAGCAGCAGCAGGGCTTCCAACACTGAAGCTTTCTTT.

The chain recombines TRBV4-1 with TRBJ1-2; 7 bases map to TRBD1. The CDR3 has 15 residues. The germline V gene encodes CDR1 MGHRA and CDR2 YSYEKL. V dropped 2 bases and J dropped 2; count of bases not matched to a gene: 5. CDR3 DNA sequence: TGCGCCAGCAGCCAACCGACAGGGCGGAACTATGGCTACACCTTC. It specifies CASSQPTGRNYGYTF.

CDR3 amino acids: CASSEGQATNEKLFF. The CDR3, as DNA: TGTGCCAGCAGTGAAGGACAGGCAACTAATGAAAAACTGTTTTTT. The gene calls are TRBV25-1 and TRBJ1-4; 7 bases match TRBD1. This CDR3 spans 15 amino acids. Germline V gene sequence: CDR1 MGHDK, CDR2 SYGVNS. Losses at the gene ends were 2 bases for V and 0 bases for J; bases not matched to a gene: 0.

The rearrangement uses TRBV10-2 and TRBJ2-5, with D hard to call. V was trimmed by 3 bases and J by 5 bases, leaving 13 bases between them. The CDR3 totals 14 residues. CDR1 is WSHSY and CDR2 is SAAADI in the germline V gene. CDR3 region: CASSDGPLGETQYF. The CDR3 nucleotides are TGCGCCAGCAGTGATGGCCCGCTAGGGGAGACCCAGTACTTC.

This chain links TRBV6-5 with TRBJ1-1; the D gene is possibly TRBD1 (6 bases). The CDR3 is made up of 16 amino acids. Trimming removed 3 bases at V and 1 base at J, with 15 bases between. Germline V gene sequence: CDR1 MNHEY, CDR2 SVGAGI. The CDR3 DNA is TGTGCCAGCAGTTATTTGGGGGCCGGGAGGAACACTGAAGCTTTCTTT. Amino acid sequence: CASSYLGAGRNTEAFF.

The gene calls are TRBV5-4 and TRBJ1-1; 8 positions match TRBD1. J was trimmed by 1 base and V by 3 bases; bases with no gene match: 5. Germline V CDR1 and CDR2: SGHNT, YYREEE (reference sequence). The CDR3 contains 15 residues. The CDR3 DNA sequence: TGTGCCAGCAGCTGGCAGGGGGCTGGGAACACTGAAGCTTTCTTT. Translation gives CASSWQGAGNTEAFF.

The gene calls are TRBV5-1 and TRBJ2-1; 10 bases agree with TRBD2. This CDR3 has 17 amino acids. V trimming: 4 bases; J trimming: 5 bases; junction bases outside the gene matches: 12. From germline, CDR1 is SGHRS and CDR2 YFSETQ. As DNA, the CDR3 is TGCGCCAGCAGCCCAGACCCGACGGGACTAGCGAACAATGAGCAGTTCTTC. Its translation is CASSPDPTGLANNEQFF.

The V call is TRBV11-3, the J call TRBJ2-2; D may correspond to TRBD1 or TRBD2 (5 bases each). V dropped 3 bases and J dropped 4 bases, with 15 bases sitting between them. The CDR3 length is 16 residues. Germline values: CDR1 SGHNT, CDR2 YENEEA. In DNA, the CDR3 is TGTGCCAGCAGCTTGGCTCCGGGACCCTTCACCGGGGAGCTGTTTTTT. Its translation is CASSLAPGPFTGELFF.

The rearrangement joins TRBV7-9 to TRBJ2-1; maybe TRBD2 (6 bases). CDR3 length equals 13 residues. Germline V lookup: CDR1 SEHNR, CDR2 FQNEAQ (reference sequence). With 6 bases removed from V and 4 bases from J, the gap between germline ends came to 10 bases. CDR3 sequence (DNA): TGTGCCAGCAGGCAACTAGCTTACAATGAGCAGTTCTTC. Translated, it gives CASRQLAYNEQFF. Drawing the rest from reference TRBV7-9 and TRBJ2-1, the complete variable domain is DTGVSQNPRHKITKRGQNVTFRCDPISEHNRLYWYRQTLGQGPEFLTYFQNEAQLEKSRLLSDRFSAERPKGSFSTLEIQRTEQGDSAMYLCASRQLAYNEQFFGPGTRLTVL.

The chain uses TRBV15 and TRBJ2-2; D gene ambiguous. The V gene's germline CDR1 is LNHNV and CDR2 YYDKDF (reference sequence). V was cut by 3 bases and J by 7 bases, with 12 bases left in between. The CDR3 contains 14 residues. The CDR3, as DNA: TGTGCCACCAGCAGTGGGGTACAACACGGGGAGCTGTTTTTT. This codes for CATSSGVQHGELFF.

This chain joins TRBV29-1 and TRBJ2-1; 9 bases match TRBD1. Germline trimming cut 6 bases from V and 5 bases from J; bases unmatched to any gene: 5. This CDR3 has 13 residues. Germline values: CDR1 SQVTM, CDR2 ANQGSEA. The CDR3 nucleotides are TGCAGCGTCGCCTGGACAGGGGACAATGAGCAGTTCTTC. Translation gives CSVAWTGDNEQFF.